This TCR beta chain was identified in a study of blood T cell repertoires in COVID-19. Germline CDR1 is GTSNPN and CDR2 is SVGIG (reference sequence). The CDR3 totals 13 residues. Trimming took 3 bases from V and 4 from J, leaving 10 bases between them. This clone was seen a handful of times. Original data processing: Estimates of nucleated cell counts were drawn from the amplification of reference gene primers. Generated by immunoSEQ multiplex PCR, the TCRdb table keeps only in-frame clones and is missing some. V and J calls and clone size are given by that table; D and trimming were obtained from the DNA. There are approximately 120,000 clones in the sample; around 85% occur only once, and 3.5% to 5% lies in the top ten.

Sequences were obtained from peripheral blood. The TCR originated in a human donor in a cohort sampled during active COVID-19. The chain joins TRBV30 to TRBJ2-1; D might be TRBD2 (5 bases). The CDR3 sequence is CAWRSGDYNEQFF. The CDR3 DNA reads TGTGCCTGGAGATCCGGGGATTACAATGAGCAGTTCTTC.